The clone carrying this T cell receptor beta chain was seen more than once but under ten times. What it binds is unknown. The data derive from a study of blood T cells in healthy people across ages. Study conclusions and caveats: Using unsorted PBMCs precluded a conclusive naive versus antigen-experienced comparison. A roughly linear fall in TCR beta diversity per million T cells was seen with increasing age.

Primed by a sample-barcoded 5' primer and a J-beta primer mix, a second PCR proceeded for about 6 to 11 cycles. Via MiXCR, TCRdb re-called the 5' RACE reads, giving one row per CDR3 protein. The data hold over a million distinct CDR3 sequences, with 59% observed a single time. Germline CDR1 reads SGDLS; CDR2 reads YYNGEE. This CDR3 is built from 15 residues. Losses at the gene ends were 4 bases for V and 7 bases for J; bases not matched to a gene: 8. Every sample yielded at least 6 million isolated PBMCs. Sequenced material: blood. V usage is TRBV9 and J usage is TRBJ1-2, with 12 bases aligning to TRBD1. This sequence originates from a man aged 18 to 35 in good health. This chain's CDR3 is CASSIRDRGPLGYTF. CDR3 DNA sequence: TGTGCCAGCAGCATCCGGGACAGGGGGCCTCTTGGCTACACCTTC.